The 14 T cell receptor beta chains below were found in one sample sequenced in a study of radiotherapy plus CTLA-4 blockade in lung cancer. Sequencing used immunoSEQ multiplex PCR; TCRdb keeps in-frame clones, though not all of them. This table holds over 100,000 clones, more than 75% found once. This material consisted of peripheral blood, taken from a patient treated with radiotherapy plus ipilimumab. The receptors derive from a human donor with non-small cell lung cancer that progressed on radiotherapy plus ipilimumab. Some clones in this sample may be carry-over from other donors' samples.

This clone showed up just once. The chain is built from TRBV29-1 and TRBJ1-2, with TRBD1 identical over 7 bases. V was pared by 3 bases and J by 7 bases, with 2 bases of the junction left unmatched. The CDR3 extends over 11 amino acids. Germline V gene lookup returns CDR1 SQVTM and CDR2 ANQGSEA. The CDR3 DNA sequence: TGCAGCGTTGAGGGGACAGTTGGCTACACCTTC. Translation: CSVEGTVGYTF.

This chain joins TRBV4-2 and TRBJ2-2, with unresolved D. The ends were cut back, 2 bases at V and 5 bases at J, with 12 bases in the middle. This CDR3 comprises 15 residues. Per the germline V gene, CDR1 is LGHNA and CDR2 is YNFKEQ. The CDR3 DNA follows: TGTGCCAGCAGCCAATTCACCGAAGGGACCGGGGAGCTGTTTTTT. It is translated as CASSQFTEGTGELFF.

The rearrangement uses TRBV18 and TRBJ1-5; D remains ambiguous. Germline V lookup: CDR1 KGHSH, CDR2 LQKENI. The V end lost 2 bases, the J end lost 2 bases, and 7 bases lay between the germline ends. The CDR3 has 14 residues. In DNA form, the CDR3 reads TGTGCCAGCTCACCAGCTACGGGCAATCAGCCCCAGCATTTT. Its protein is CASSPATGNQPQHF.

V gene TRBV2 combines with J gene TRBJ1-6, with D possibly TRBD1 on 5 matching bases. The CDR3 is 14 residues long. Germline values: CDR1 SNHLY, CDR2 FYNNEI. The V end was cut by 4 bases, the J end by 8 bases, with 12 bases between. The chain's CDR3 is CASSGTTGDSPLHF. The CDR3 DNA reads TGTGCCAGCAGTGGAACCACAGGTGATTCACCCCTCCACTTT.

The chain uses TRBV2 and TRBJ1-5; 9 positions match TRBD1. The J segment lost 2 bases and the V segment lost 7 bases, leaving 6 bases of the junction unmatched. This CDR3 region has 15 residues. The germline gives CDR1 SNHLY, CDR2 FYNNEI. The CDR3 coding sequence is TGTGCCAGCACCCGGGACAGGGACGGCAATCAGCCCCAGCATTTT. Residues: CASTRDRDGNQPQHF. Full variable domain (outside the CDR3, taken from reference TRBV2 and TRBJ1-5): EPEVTQTPSHQVTQMGQEVILRCVPISNHLYFYWYRQILGQKVEFLVSFYNNEISEKSEIFDDQFSVERPDGSNFTLKIRSTKLEDSAMYFCASTRDRDGNQPQHFGDGTRLSIL.

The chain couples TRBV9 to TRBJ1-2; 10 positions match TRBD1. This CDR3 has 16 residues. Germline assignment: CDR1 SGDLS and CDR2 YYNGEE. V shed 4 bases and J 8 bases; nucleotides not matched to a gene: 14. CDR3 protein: CASSPRWGQGLGGYTF. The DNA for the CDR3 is TGTGCCAGCAGCCCCAGGTGGGGACAGGGGCTGGGGGGCTACACCTTC.

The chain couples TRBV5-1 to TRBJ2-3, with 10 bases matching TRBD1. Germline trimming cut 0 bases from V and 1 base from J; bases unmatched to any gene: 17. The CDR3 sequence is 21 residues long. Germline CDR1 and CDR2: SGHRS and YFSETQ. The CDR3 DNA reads TGCGCCAGCAGCTTGGCGGCCCCGAGGCGGGACAGGGGAGCAGGCACAGATACGCAGTATTTT. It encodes CASSLAAPRRDRGAGTDTQYF.

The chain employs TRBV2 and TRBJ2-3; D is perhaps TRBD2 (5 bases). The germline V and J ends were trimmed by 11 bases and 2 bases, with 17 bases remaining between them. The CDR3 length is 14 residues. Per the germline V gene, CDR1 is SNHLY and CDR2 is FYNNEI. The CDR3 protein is CAGLSGGNTDTQYF. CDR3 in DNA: TGTGCCGGCCTTAGTGGAGGTAACACAGATACGCAGTATTTT.

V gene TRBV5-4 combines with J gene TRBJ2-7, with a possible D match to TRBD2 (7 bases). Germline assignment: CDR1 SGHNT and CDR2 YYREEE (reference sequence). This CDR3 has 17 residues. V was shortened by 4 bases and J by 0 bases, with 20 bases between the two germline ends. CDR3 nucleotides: TGTGCCAGCAGCCGCCAGTTGGGGGGGCAGGGCTCCTACGAGCAGTACTTC. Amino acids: CASSRQLGGQGSYEQYF.

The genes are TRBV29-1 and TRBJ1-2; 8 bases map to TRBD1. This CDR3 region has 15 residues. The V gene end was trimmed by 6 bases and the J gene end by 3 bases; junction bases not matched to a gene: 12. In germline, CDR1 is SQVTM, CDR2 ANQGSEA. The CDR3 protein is CSVGGPDRAYYGYTF. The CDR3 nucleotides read TGCAGCGTGGGGGGACCGGACAGGGCTTACTATGGCTACACCTTC.

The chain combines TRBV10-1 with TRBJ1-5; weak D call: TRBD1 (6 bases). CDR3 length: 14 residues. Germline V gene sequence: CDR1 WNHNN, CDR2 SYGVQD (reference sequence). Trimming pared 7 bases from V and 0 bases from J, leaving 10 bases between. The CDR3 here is CASNPGDSNQPQHF. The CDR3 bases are TGCGCCAGCAACCCAGGGGATAGCAATCAGCCCCAGCATTTT.

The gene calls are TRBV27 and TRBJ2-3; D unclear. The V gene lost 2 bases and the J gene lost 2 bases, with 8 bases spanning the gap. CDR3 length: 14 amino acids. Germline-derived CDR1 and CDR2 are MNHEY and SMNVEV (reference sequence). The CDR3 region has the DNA TGTGCCAGCAGTTTACGTGGGATCACAGATACGCAGTATTTT. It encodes CASSLRGITDTQYF.

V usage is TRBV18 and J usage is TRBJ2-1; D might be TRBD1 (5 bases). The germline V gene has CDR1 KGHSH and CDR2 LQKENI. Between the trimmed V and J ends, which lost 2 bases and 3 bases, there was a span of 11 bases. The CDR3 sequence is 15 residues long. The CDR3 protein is CASSPSWGGYNEQFF. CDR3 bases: TGTGCCAGCTCACCAAGCTGGGGCGGCTACAATGAGCAGTTCTTC.

In nucleotides, the CDR3 is TGTGCCAGCAGCGTAGCAGGGACGAACACTGAAGCTTTCTTT. Protein product: CASSVAGTNTEAFF. J is TRBJ1-1 and V is TRBV9; the D gene is possibly TRBD1 (5 bases). The CDR3 sequence is 14 residues long. Germline V CDR1 and CDR2: SGDLS, YYNGEE. The germline V and J ends were trimmed by 0 bases and 1 base, with 7 bases remaining between them.